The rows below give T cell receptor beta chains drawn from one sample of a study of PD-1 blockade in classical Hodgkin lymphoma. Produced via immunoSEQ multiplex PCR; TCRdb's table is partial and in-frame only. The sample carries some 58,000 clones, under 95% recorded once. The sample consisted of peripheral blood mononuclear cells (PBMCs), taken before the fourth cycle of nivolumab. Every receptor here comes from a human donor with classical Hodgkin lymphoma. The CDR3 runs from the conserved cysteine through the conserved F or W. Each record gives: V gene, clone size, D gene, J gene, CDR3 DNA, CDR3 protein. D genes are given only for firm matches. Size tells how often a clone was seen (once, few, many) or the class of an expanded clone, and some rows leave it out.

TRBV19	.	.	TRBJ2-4	TGTGCCAGTAGCCTAAATATTCTAGCCAAAAACATTCAGTACTTC	CASSLNILAKNIQYF
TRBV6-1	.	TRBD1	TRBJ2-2	TGTGCCAGCCAAGGACAGGGGGCAACCGGGGAGCTGTTTTTT	CASQGQGATGELFF
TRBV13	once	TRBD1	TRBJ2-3	TGTGCCAGCAGCCTGCGGACAGGGGGTCGGACAGATACGCAGTATTTT	CASSLRTGGRTDTQYF
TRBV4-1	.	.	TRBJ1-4	TGCGCCAGCAGCCAAGGCCGCCCCCTACCCCTTAATGAAAAACTGTTTTTT	CASSQGRPLPLNEKLFF
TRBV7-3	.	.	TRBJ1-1	TGTGCCAGCAGTCCCACAGCGAACACTGAAGCTTTCTTT	CASSPTANTEAFF
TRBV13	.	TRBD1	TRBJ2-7	TGTGCCAGCAGCGCCCCCGGGACAGAGTTTTACGAGCAGTACTTC	CASSAPGTEFYEQYF
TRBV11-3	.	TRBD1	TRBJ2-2	TGTGCCAGCAGCTCTCCGGTAACAGGGGACACCGGGGAGCTGTTTTTT	CASSSPVTGDTGELFF
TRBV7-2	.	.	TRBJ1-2	TGTGCCAGCAGCCTCAGGGGAGGGAATTATGGCTACACCTTC	CASSLRGGNYGYTF
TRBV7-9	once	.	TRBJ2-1	TGTGCCAGCAGCTTAGCCGCAGGGTGGTCCTACAATGAGCAGTTCTTC	CASSLAAGWSYNEQFF
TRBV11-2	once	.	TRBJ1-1	TGTGCCAGCAGCTGGGAAGTGAACACTGAAGCTTTCTTT	CASSWEVNTEAFF
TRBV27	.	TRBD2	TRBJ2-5	TGTGCCAGCAGTTCTAGCGGGGGGGCCTCGGAGACCCAGTACTTC	CASSSSGGASETQYF
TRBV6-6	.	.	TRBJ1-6	TGTGCCAGCATTGACCAGGTGTTTTATAATTCACCCCTCCACTTT	CASIDQVFYNSPLHF
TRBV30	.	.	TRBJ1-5	TGTGCCTGGAGTCAAGGGCAGGGCAATCAGCCCCAGCATTTT	CAWSQGQGNQPQHF
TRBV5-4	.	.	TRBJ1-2	TGTGCCAGCAGCTTGGGACATTCAGGGCTAGGCTACACCTTC	CASSLGHSGLGYTF
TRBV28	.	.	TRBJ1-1	TGTGCCAGCAGTTACGCACAGGGCACTGAAGCTTTCTTT	CASSYAQGTEAFF
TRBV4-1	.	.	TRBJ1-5	TGCGCCAGCAGCCAAGTTACAGGCTATCAGCCCCAGCATTTT	CASSQVTGYQPQHF
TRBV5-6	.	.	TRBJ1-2	TGTGCCAGCAGCCTCCCCTACGACCGGAGGTATGGCTACACCTTC	CASSLPYDRRYGYTF
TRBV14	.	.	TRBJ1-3	TGTGCCAGCAGCCAAGAGTTCCTCTCTGGAAACACCATATATTTT	CASSQEFLSGNTIYF
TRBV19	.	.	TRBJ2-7	TGTGCCAGTAGTATTGGCGCTAACGAGCAGTACTTC	CASSIGANEQYF
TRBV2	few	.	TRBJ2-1	TGTGCCAGCGCAATAGTTTGGGGTGAGCAGTTCTTC	CASAIVWGEQFF
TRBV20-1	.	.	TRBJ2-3	TGCAGTGCTAGAATGGATACGCAGTATTTT	CSARMDTQYF
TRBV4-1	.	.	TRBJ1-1	TGCGCCAGCAGCCAAGATGGGTCACCTCTGCGGAACACTGAAGCTTTCTTT	CASSQDGSPLRNTEAFF
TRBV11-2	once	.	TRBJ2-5	TGTGCCAGCAGCCCGGGACCGCAGTACCAAGAGACCCAGTACTTC	CASSPGPQYQETQYF
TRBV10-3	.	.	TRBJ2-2	TGTGCCATCAGTGACGCCTCTGGGTATGGCACCGGGGAGCTGTTTTTT	CAISDASGYGTGELFF
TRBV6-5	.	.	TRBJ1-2	TGTGCCAGCAGTTACAAGGTATCCTATGGCTACACCTTC	CASSYKVSYGYTF
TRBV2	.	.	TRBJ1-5	TGTGCCAGCAGACCCTCCGTCGGATTGAGTCAGCCCCAGCATTTT	CASRPSVGLSQPQHF
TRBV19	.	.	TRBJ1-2	TGTGCCAGTCGCCGGACAGCGGGCGGCTACACCTTC	CASRRTAGGYTF
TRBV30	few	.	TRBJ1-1	TGTGCCTGGAGTGTGGGGGGCACTGAAGCTTTCTTT	CAWSVGGTEAFF
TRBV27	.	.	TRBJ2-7	TGTGCCAGCAGACTTCGGGGACCTACCTCCTACGAGCAGTACTTC	CASRLRGPTSYEQYF
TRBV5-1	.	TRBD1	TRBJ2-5	TGCGCCAGCAGCAGTTACAGGGGGCGGAAGGGGGAGACCCAGTACTTC	CASSSYRGRKGETQYF
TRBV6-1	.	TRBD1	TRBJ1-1	TGTGCCAGCGAGCCCCGGGGAGGGGGCGCAGACGCTTTCTTT	CASEPRGGGADAFF
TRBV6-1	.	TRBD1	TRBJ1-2	TGTGCCAGCAGTGAACCGGGACAGGCCGAATCTAACTATGGCTACACCTTC	CASSEPGQAESNYGYTF
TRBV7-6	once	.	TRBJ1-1	TGTGCCAGCAGCCCCTTGGCTTTCTTT	CASSPLAFF
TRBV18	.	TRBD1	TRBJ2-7	TGTGCCAGCTCACCCCCACAGGGGCCCCCCTACGAGCAGTACTTC	CASSPPQGPPYEQYF
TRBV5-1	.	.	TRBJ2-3	TGCGCCAGCAAGGATCTAGTTCATGGCACAGATACGCAGTATTTT	CASKDLVHGTDTQYF
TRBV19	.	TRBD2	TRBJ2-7	TGTGCCAGTAGTATAGGAGCTAGCGGGACCTACGAGCAGTACTTC	CASSIGASGTYEQYF
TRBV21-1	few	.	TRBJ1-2	TGTGCCAGCAGCAAAGATTGTTACAGGGGCCGTGGGGGGTACACCTTC	CASSKDCYRGRGGYTF
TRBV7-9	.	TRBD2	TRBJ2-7	TGTGCCAGCAGCATAGGAGGGACTACCAGGGAGGAGCAGTACTTC	CASSIGGTTREEQYF
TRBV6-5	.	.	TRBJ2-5	TGTGCCAGCAGTTACCAGAGCGGCAGTGTGACCCAGTACTTC	CASSYQSGSVTQYF
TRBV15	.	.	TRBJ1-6	TGTGCCACCAGCAGCCTTACAGGGTGGGTTTCACCCCTCCACTTT	CATSSLTGWVSPLHF
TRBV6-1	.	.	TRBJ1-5	TGTGCCAGCAGTGACGACAGAATCAATCAGCCCCAGCATTTT	CASSDDRINQPQHF
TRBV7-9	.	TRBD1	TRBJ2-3	TGTGCCAGCAGCTTACCCGACAGGGCCACAGATACGCAGTATTTT	CASSLPDRATDTQYF
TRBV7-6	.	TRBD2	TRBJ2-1	TGTGCCAGCAGGGACACTAGCGGGGGTGACGATGAGCAGTTCTTC	CASRDTSGGDDEQFF
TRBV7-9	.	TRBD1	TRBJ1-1	TGTGCCAGCAGCGGAAACAGGGGGCCCACTCCCGAAGCTTTCTTT	CASSGNRGPTPEAFF
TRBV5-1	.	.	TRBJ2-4	TGCGCCAGCAGCTTGTTAGGGTTGGTGGGCATTCAGTACTTC	CASSLLGLVGIQYF
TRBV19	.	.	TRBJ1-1	TGTGCCAGTAGTATGACAGGACAAGGAAACGCTTTCTTT	CASSMTGQGNAFF
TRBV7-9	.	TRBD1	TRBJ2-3	TGTGCCAGCAGCTTAGAGGACAGGGGGTGGGCAGATACGCAGTATTTT	CASSLEDRGWADTQYF
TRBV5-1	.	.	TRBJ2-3	TGCGCCAGCAAAGTCTCTGCGGAGGGGATAGATACGCAGTATTTT	CASKVSAEGIDTQYF
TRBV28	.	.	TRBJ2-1	TGTGCCAGCAGTTTATGGCCAGGGGGGCCATACAATGAGCAGTTCTTC	CASSLWPGGPYNEQFF
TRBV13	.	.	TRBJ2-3	TGTGCCAGCCTGTCCGGTGGGGGACTCACAGATACGCAGTATTTT	CASLSGGGLTDTQYF
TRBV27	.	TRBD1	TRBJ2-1	TGTGCCAGCAGTTTCGGGACAGAGGGGAATGAGCAGTTCTTC	CASSFGTEGNEQFF
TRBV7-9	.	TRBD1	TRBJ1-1	TGTGCCAGCAACGACCAGGGGGCCGGGGCTGAAGCTTTCTTT	CASNDQGAGAEAFF
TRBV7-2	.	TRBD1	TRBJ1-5	TGTGCCAGCAGCCGGGACAGGGGGACTCAGCCCCAGCATTTT	CASSRDRGTQPQHF
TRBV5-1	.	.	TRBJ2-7	TGTGCCAGCAGACCGGGCCCATTCAGCTCCTACGAGCAGTACTTC	CASRPGPFSSYEQYF
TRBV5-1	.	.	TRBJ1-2	TGCGCCAGCAGCTTGGATGGCTTAAACATCTATGGCTACACCTTC	CASSLDGLNIYGYTF
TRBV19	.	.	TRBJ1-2	TGTGCCAGTAGTATGTCCGTTCTGTCACAAGGTAGCTCTAGGGGCTACACCTTC	CASSMSVLSQGSSRGYTF
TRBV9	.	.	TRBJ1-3	TGTGCCAGCAGCGTAGTCAGCTCTGGAAACACCATATATTTT	CASSVVSSGNTIYF
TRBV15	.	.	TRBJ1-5	TGTGCCACCAGCAGAGACGGGGCCTCCCATCAGCCCCAGCATTTT	CATSRDGASHQPQHF
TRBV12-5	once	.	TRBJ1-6	TGTGCTAGTGGTTTGGATACAGCAAATTCACCCCTCCACTTT	CASGLDTANSPLHF